This T cell receptor (beta chain) comes out of a study of blood T cell repertoires in COVID-19 (dated by TCRdb to about 2020). A note on the overall study: The collaborator samples originated in the United States, Italy and Spain and spanned the acute and convalescent phases of COVID-19. The repertoires were made available in a free public database intended to serve as a resource for research on the immune response to SARS-CoV-2. The prospective study material was composed of cDNA or gDNA derived from T cells, B-cell-depleted T cells, or PBMCs. Subjects who had been exposed to COVID-19, were actively infected with it, or had recovered from it provided the deeply sampled blood TCRbeta repertoires that made up the dataset. Sample metadata almost always included a de-identified subject ID, COVID-19 status, age in years and sex. The samples were drawn from the first 160 participants of the ongoing ImmuneRACE study and from some 1,300 subjects provided by 6 global collaborators. Where HLA class I and class II types were available, the types were taken from metadata supplied by the sample provider, not from assay-based typing. What the authors observed across the whole study: The quantity of clinical and demographic metadata differed by source and by participant and was supplied without curation.

This clone is a singleton in its sample. What antigen it recognizes has not been identified. Qualities for individual bases were not recorded, and no much larger clone is one base off. Whole blood was collected in K2EDTA tubes by collaborating institutions according to the institutions' own protocols. For TCRbeta analysis, collaborators shipped samples in one of three forms: frozen whole blood, isolated PBMCs, or DNA extracted from either of those sample types. The CDR3, from cysteine to phenylalanine, totals 13 residues. Left in the record is the CDR3 DNA by itself, 39 bases read in frame from the first base. Trimming removed 8 bases from V and 1 base from J, leaving 12 bases between the germline ends. The immunoSEQ Assay, a bias-controlled multiplex PCR, was used to amplify TCRbeta CDR3 regions from genomic DNA. The authors' pipeline ran thus. The number of nucleated cells in each sample was estimated from the amplification of reference gene primers within the assay. Sequence reads were collapsed and filtered to measure the absolute abundance of every unique TCRbeta CDR3 rearrangement. Productive Simpson clonality was computed per sample as the square root of Simpson's diversity index over productive rearrangements. TCRdb mirrors the immuneACCESS table, restricted to in-frame sequences. Some clones are absent from its copies; in checked studies, under half trace to an unresolved V gene, and the reason for the others is unknown. That table gives V, J and clone size, and the DNA gave D and trimming. This sample is represented by about 110,000 clones; 85% to 90% of them were singletons. Of the sample, about 4.5% is held by the ten largest clones.

The chain was built from TRBV23-1 and TRBJ2-7; no confident D gene assignment can be made. TRBV23-1 has ORF status, its function being uncertain. The sequence derives from a woman between 45 and 60 years old with acute or convalescent COVID-19. The sequenced sample was peripheral blood. The CDR3 amino acid sequence is: CASFPTPSYEQYF. DNA sequence: TGCGCCAGCTTTCCCACACCATCCTACGAGCAGTACTTC.